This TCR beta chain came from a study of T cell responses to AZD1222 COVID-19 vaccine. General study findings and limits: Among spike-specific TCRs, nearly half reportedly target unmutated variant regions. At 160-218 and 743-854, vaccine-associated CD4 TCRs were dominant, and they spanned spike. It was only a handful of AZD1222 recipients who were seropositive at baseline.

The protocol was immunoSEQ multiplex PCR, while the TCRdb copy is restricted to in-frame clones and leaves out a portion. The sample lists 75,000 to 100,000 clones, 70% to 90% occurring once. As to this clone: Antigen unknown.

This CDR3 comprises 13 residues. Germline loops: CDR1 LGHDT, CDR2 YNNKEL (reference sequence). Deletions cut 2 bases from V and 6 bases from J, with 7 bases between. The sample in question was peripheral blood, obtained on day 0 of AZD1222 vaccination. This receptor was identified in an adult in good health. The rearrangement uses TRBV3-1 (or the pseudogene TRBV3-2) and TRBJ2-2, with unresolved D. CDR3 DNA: TGTGCCAGCAGCCAAAGGACGGCCGGGGAGCTGTTTTTT. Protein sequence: CASSQRTAGELFF.